Below, 3 T cell receptor beta chains from the same sample are listed, as sequenced in a study of blood T cells in healthy people across ages. A second PCR, run for roughly 7 to 11 cycles, used a sample-barcoded 5' primer plus a J-beta primer mix. TCRdb fed the 5' RACE reads into MiXCR, producing one record per CDR3 protein. The table records 1.5 million or so distinct CDR3 sequences, approximately 42% of them present only once. Material for sequencing was blood. The receptor source for this set is a woman aged 18-29 years in good health.

This clonotype has a handful of counts. The chain is built from TRBV24-1 and TRBJ1-2, with TRBD1 matching 7 bases. V shed 4 bases and J 8 bases; nucleotides not matched to a gene: 9. CDR3 length equals 14 residues. The germline V gene has CDR1 KGHDR and CDR2 SFDVKD. The CDR3 here is CATSDSSGGWGYTF. The CDR3 DNA follows: TGTGCCACCAGTGACAGTTCAGGGGGATGGGGCTACACCTTC.

This clonotype was counted between two and nine times. V gene TRBV2 combines with J gene TRBJ2-1, with 8 bases identical to TRBD2. CDR1 and CDR2 (germline): SNHLY, FYNNEI. The CDR3 is made up of 13 amino acids. Trimming cost V 6 bases and J 5 bases; bases outside gene matches: 3. This CDR3 reads CASRTSADNEQFF. The DNA of the CDR3 is TGTGCCAGCAGGACTAGCGCTGACAATGAGCAGTTCTTC.

This clonotype was counted only a few times. The CDR3: CASSSQNDRGEKLFF. The CDR3 nucleotides are TGTGCCAGCAGCTCCCAGAATGACCGGGGAGAAAAACTGTTTTTT. The rearrangement uses TRBV7-2 and TRBJ1-4; no firm D call. The length of the CDR3 is 15 residues. Germline CDR1 reads SGHTA; CDR2 reads FQGNSA. The V gene lost 4 bases and the J gene lost 8 bases, with 17 bases spanning the gap.